The rows below give T cell receptor beta chains drawn from one sample of a study of human T cells and chemical hapten exposure. A single record per CDR3 protein comes from TCRdb applying MiXCR to the RACE reads. The sample holds 350,000 or so distinct CDR3 sequences, under 9% seen once. Sequenced here: whole blood, sampled in connection with sensitization to the hapten diphenylcyclopropenone (DPC). The receptors here all came from a woman under 30 with alopecia areata. Some clones in this sample may be carry-over from other donors' samples. Each CDR3 is given with its conserved first and last residue. D genes are given only for firm matches. Clone sizes are given selectively: once, few, many, or a class where the clone is expanded.

cdr3_aa: CASSQTGTSIETQYF; cdr3_nt: TGCGCCAGCAGCCAGACCGGGACTAGCATAGAGACCCAGTACTTC; j_call: TRBJ2-5; clone_size: many; v_call: TRBV4-3; d_call: TRBD2
cdr3_aa: CAISELASGGPSSYNEQFF; cdr3_nt: TGTGCCATCAGTGAGTTGGCTAGCGGGGGCCCCAGCTCCTACAATGAGCAGTTCTTC; j_call: TRBJ2-1; clone_size: NA; v_call: TRBV10-3; d_call: TRBD2
cdr3_aa: CASGSPGGAQETQYF; cdr3_nt: TGTGCTAGTGGTTCCCCGGGGGGGGCCCAAGAGACCCAGTACTTC; j_call: TRBJ2-5; clone_size: NA; v_call: TRBV12-5; d_call: TRBD2
cdr3_aa: CSAPLAGGSRDTQYF; cdr3_nt: TGCAGTGCCCCCTTAGCGGGGGGGAGTCGGGATACGCAGTATTTT; j_call: TRBJ2-3; clone_size: NA; v_call: TRBV20-1; d_call: TRBD2
cdr3_aa: CASSRQGPYNEQFF; cdr3_nt: TGTGCCAGTTCCCGGCAGGGGCCCTACAATGAGCAGTTCTTC; j_call: TRBJ2-1; clone_size: many; v_call: TRBV19; d_call: NA
cdr3_aa: CASSLGLNEQFF; cdr3_nt: TGTGCCAGCAGCTTAGGTCTCAATGAGCAGTTCTTC; j_call: TRBJ2-1; clone_size: NA; v_call: TRBV7-2; d_call: NA
cdr3_aa: CASSLVGGVTDTQYF; cdr3_nt: TGTGCCAGCAGCTTAGTAGGGGGAGTCACAGATACGCAGTATTTT; j_call: TRBJ2-3; clone_size: NA; v_call: TRBV7-8; d_call: NA
cdr3_aa: CASALRTANYGYTF; cdr3_nt: TGTGCCAGCGCCTTACGGACGGCTAACTATGGCTACACCTTC; j_call: TRBJ1-2; clone_size: NA; v_call: TRBV6-2/TRBV6-3; d_call: NA
cdr3_aa: CASSQDPLLHEQYF; cdr3_nt: TGCGCCAGCAGCCAAGATCCCCTCCTACACGAGCAGTACTTC; j_call: TRBJ2-7; clone_size: many; v_call: TRBV4-3; d_call: NA
cdr3_aa: CAISESKGAVGEKLFF; cdr3_nt: TGTGCCATCAGTGAGTCGAAAGGGGCGGTTGGTGAAAAACTGTTTTTT; j_call: TRBJ1-4; clone_size: NA; v_call: TRBV10-3; d_call: NA
cdr3_aa: CASSLAAAQATGELFF; cdr3_nt: TGTGCCAGCAGCTTGGCGGCGGCCCAGGCCACCGGGGAGCTGTTTTTT; j_call: TRBJ2-2; clone_size: many; v_call: TRBV5-6; d_call: NA
cdr3_aa: CASSSDRARSEQYF; cdr3_nt: TGTGCCAGCAGCTCTGACAGGGCGAGGTCCGAGCAGTACTTC; j_call: TRBJ2-7; clone_size: NA; v_call: TRBV7-2; d_call: TRBD1
cdr3_aa: CASSPGGQGRYEQYF; cdr3_nt: TGTGCCAGCAGTCCCGGAGGACAGGGGCGCTACGAGCAGTACTTC; j_call: TRBJ2-7; clone_size: few; v_call: TRBV6-5; d_call: TRBD1
cdr3_aa: CSAPPRGVSYEQYF; cdr3_nt: TGCAGTGCCCCGCCCAGGGGTGTCTCCTACGAGCAGTACTTC; j_call: TRBJ2-7; clone_size: many; v_call: TRBV20-1; d_call: NA
cdr3_aa: CASSSRDRGSYGYTF; cdr3_nt: TGTGCCAGCAGCTCCCGGGACAGGGGGTCCTATGGCTACACCTTC; j_call: TRBJ1-2; clone_size: NA; v_call: TRBV7-9; d_call: TRBD1
cdr3_aa: CASSPLRGASTDTQYF; cdr3_nt: TGTGCCAGCAGCCCCCTGAGGGGGGCTAGCACAGATACGCAGTATTTT; j_call: TRBJ2-3; clone_size: NA; v_call: TRBV13; d_call: NA
cdr3_aa: CASSHGRDQPQHF; cdr3_nt: TGCGCCAGCAGCCACGGTCGGGATCAGCCCCAGCATTTT; j_call: TRBJ1-5; clone_size: NA; v_call: TRBV4-3; d_call: NA
cdr3_aa: CASSLPTGNTGELFF; cdr3_nt: TGTGCCAGCAGTTTACCCACAGGGAACACCGGGGAGCTGTTTTTT; j_call: TRBJ2-2; clone_size: few; v_call: TRBV6-2/TRBV6-3; d_call: NA
cdr3_aa: CASSSTSGGVYNEQFF; cdr3_nt: TGTGCCAGCAGTTCCACTAGCGGGGGGGTGTACAATGAGCAGTTCTTC; j_call: TRBJ2-1; clone_size: NA; v_call: TRBV6-6; d_call: TRBD2
cdr3_aa: CASIKGGDTGSTEAFF; cdr3_nt: TGTGCCAGCATCAAAGGGGGAGACACGGGGAGCACTGAAGCTTTCTTT; j_call: TRBJ1-1; clone_size: few; v_call: TRBV7-9; d_call: NA
cdr3_aa: CSVTGTGSQEQFF; cdr3_nt: TGCAGCGTTACAGGGACAGGGTCACAGGAGCAGTTCTTC; j_call: TRBJ2-1; clone_size: NA; v_call: TRBV29-1; d_call: TRBD1
cdr3_aa: CASSPHQAGTGFAGAPLHF; cdr3_nt: TGTGCCAGCAGCCCTCACCAAGCTGGGACAGGGTTCGCGGGGGCACCCCTCCACTTT; j_call: TRBJ1-6; clone_size: NA; v_call: TRBV28; d_call: TRBD1
cdr3_aa: CASKSTESYGYTF; cdr3_nt: TGCGCCAGTAAATCCACGGAATCATATGGCTACACCTTC; j_call: TRBJ1-2; clone_size: many; v_call: TRBV5-1; d_call: NA
cdr3_aa: CASNLLQGALGGYTF; cdr3_nt: TGTGCCAGCAACCTGCTACAGGGGGCGCTGGGGGGCTACACCTTC; j_call: TRBJ1-2; clone_size: NA; v_call: TRBV7-2; d_call: TRBD1
cdr3_aa: CASSPQVSSGANVLTF; cdr3_nt: TGTGCCAGCAGCCCCCAGGTTTCCTCTGGGGCCAACGTCCTGACTTTC; j_call: TRBJ2-6; clone_size: many; v_call: TRBV3-1; d_call: NA
cdr3_aa: CASSFDSQETQYF; cdr3_nt: TGTGCCAGCAGTTTCGACAGTCAAGAGACCCAGTACTTC; j_call: TRBJ2-5; clone_size: many; v_call: TRBV12-3/TRBV12-4; d_call: NA
cdr3_aa: CASSGDAGSSTDTQYF; cdr3_nt: TGTGCCAGCAGTGGGGACGCGGGGTCAAGCACAGATACGCAGTATTTT; j_call: TRBJ2-3; clone_size: many; v_call: TRBV6-4; d_call: NA
cdr3_aa: CASSYQGQKLFF; cdr3_nt: TGTGCCAGCAGTTACCAGGGGCAAAAACTGTTTTTT; j_call: TRBJ1-4; clone_size: NA; v_call: TRBV6-6; d_call: NA
cdr3_aa: CASSQLSGGYTF; cdr3_nt: TGCGCCAGCAGCCAACTGTCCGGCGGCTACACCTTC; j_call: TRBJ1-2; clone_size: many; v_call: TRBV4-1; d_call: NA
cdr3_aa: CASSITGFSSGNTIYF; cdr3_nt: TGCGCCAGCAGTATTACAGGGTTCTCGTCTGGAAACACCATATATTTT; j_call: TRBJ1-3; clone_size: NA; v_call: TRBV5-1; d_call: NA
cdr3_aa: CASSPSGGATDTQYF; cdr3_nt: TGCGCCAGCAGCCCCAGCGGGGGGGCCACAGATACGCAGTATTTT; j_call: TRBJ2-3; clone_size: few; v_call: TRBV5-1; d_call: TRBD2
cdr3_aa: CASSLGPDYTF; cdr3_nt: TGTGCCAGCAGTTTAGGCCCGGACTACACCTTC; j_call: TRBJ1-2; clone_size: NA; v_call: TRBV28; d_call: NA
cdr3_aa: CASSQAQGFGNTIYF; cdr3_nt: TGTGCCAGCAGCCAAGCCCAGGGGTTTGGAAACACCATATATTTT; j_call: TRBJ1-3; clone_size: NA; v_call: TRBV14; d_call: NA
cdr3_aa: CASSLLNGPISEAFF; cdr3_nt: TGTGCCAGCAGCTTGCTAAACGGACCCATTAGTGAAGCTTTCTTT; j_call: TRBJ1-1; clone_size: NA; v_call: TRBV5-5; d_call: NA
cdr3_aa: CASSPYSQGGEAFF; cdr3_nt: TGTGCCAGCAGCCCTTACTCACAGGGGGGAGAAGCTTTCTTT; j_call: TRBJ1-1; clone_size: once; v_call: TRBV3-1; d_call: TRBD1
cdr3_aa: CASRPIGQSAWGNQPQHF; cdr3_nt: TGTGCCAGCAGACCTATTGGACAGAGCGCTTGGGGCAATCAGCCCCAGCATTTT; j_call: TRBJ1-5; clone_size: few; v_call: TRBV6-2/TRBV6-3; d_call: NA
cdr3_aa: CATSRTGTGAREQFF; cdr3_nt: TGTGCCACCAGCAGAACCGGGACAGGGGCCCGGGAGCAGTTCTTC; j_call: TRBJ2-1; clone_size: few; v_call: TRBV15; d_call: TRBD1
cdr3_aa: CASSLVWGMNTEAFF; cdr3_nt: TGTGCCAGCAGCTTAGTGTGGGGGATGAACACTGAAGCTTTCTTT; j_call: TRBJ1-1; clone_size: few; v_call: TRBV7-2; d_call: NA
cdr3_aa: CASSHSTGDILSANVLTF; cdr3_nt: TGTGCCAGCAGTCACTCGACAGGGGATATTCTATCGGCCAACGTCCTGACTTTC; j_call: TRBJ2-6; clone_size: NA; v_call: TRBV28; d_call: TRBD1
cdr3_aa: CASSGVETLGSGANVLTF; cdr3_nt: TGTGCCAGCAGTGGGGTCGAGACGCTCGGCTCTGGGGCCAACGTCCTGACTTTC; j_call: TRBJ2-6; clone_size: few; v_call: TRBV6-1; d_call: NA
cdr3_aa: CASSLVKGGNSPLHF; cdr3_nt: TGTGCCAGCAGCCTCGTTAAGGGGGGGAATTCACCCCTCCACTTT; j_call: TRBJ1-6; clone_size: NA; v_call: TRBV7-2; d_call: NA
cdr3_aa: CASSQGVRDTEAFF; cdr3_nt: TGCGCCAGCAGCCAGGGTGTGCGGGACACTGAAGCTTTCTTT; j_call: TRBJ1-1; clone_size: many; v_call: TRBV4-1; d_call: NA
cdr3_aa: CASSLGSIGTEAFF; cdr3_nt: TGTGCCAGCAGCTTAGGGTCCATTGGGACTGAAGCTTTCTTT; j_call: TRBJ1-1; clone_size: NA; v_call: TRBV7-3; d_call: NA
cdr3_aa: CASSLMHPGNTIYF; cdr3_nt: TGTGCCAGCAGTTTGATGCACCCTGGAAACACCATATATTTT; j_call: TRBJ1-3; clone_size: few; v_call: TRBV28; d_call: NA
cdr3_aa: CASPTGTVPGTEAFF; cdr3_nt: TGTGCCAGCCCGACCGGGACAGTTCCAGGCACTGAAGCTTTCTTT; j_call: TRBJ1-1; clone_size: NA; v_call: TRBV2; d_call: TRBD1
cdr3_aa: CASSINPTVSYEQYF; cdr3_nt: TGTGCCAGCAGCATCAACCCGACAGTCTCCTACGAGCAGTACTTC; j_call: TRBJ2-7; clone_size: NA; v_call: TRBV5-4; d_call: NA
cdr3_aa: CACGDRGNQPQHF; cdr3_nt: TGTGCCTGCGGAGACAGGGGCAATCAGCCCCAGCATTTT; j_call: TRBJ1-5; clone_size: few; v_call: TRBV19; d_call: TRBD1
cdr3_aa: CASSPPGSYQETQYF; cdr3_nt: TGTGCCAGCTCACCCCCAGGGTCATACCAAGAGACCCAGTACTTC; j_call: TRBJ2-5; clone_size: many; v_call: TRBV18; d_call: NA
cdr3_aa: CASSFVGGGTGELFF; cdr3_nt: TGTGCCAGCAGCTTTGTAGGGGGCGGCACCGGGGAGCTGTTTTTT; j_call: TRBJ2-2; clone_size: NA; v_call: TRBV7-9; d_call: TRBD1
cdr3_aa: CASSVAFHDEQYF; cdr3_nt: TGTGCCAGCAGCGTAGCTTTCCACGACGAGCAGTACTTC; j_call: TRBJ2-7; clone_size: few; v_call: TRBV9; d_call: NA
cdr3_aa: CASRYRDLSEAFF; cdr3_nt: TGTGCCAGCAGATACAGGGACCTATCCGAAGCTTTCTTT; j_call: TRBJ1-1; clone_size: NA; v_call: TRBV25-1; d_call: NA
cdr3_aa: CASSYSNRGPETQYF; cdr3_nt: TGTGCCAGCAGTTACTCGAATAGGGGGCCAGAGACCCAGTACTTC; j_call: TRBJ2-5; clone_size: NA; v_call: TRBV6-5; d_call: TRBD1
cdr3_aa: CASIPSPGRSTDTQYF; cdr3_nt: TGTGCCAGCATCCCGTCTCCGGGACGGAGCACAGATACGCAGTATTTT; j_call: TRBJ2-3; clone_size: many; v_call: TRBV5-5; d_call: NA
cdr3_aa: CASSSGTSGYYNEQFF; cdr3_nt: TGCGCCAGCAGCTCCGGGACTAGCGGGTACTACAATGAGCAGTTCTTC; j_call: TRBJ2-1; clone_size: many; v_call: TRBV5-1; d_call: TRBD2
cdr3_aa: CASSPTIGREDIQYF; cdr3_nt: TGTGCCAGCTCGCCTACCATAGGGCGTGAGGACATTCAGTACTTC; j_call: TRBJ2-4; clone_size: few; v_call: TRBV18; d_call: NA